These T cell receptor beta chains were read from a single sample in a study of HIV-infected patients and healthy controls. MiXCR, applied by TCRdb to the 5' RACE reads, yields one record per CDR3 protein. Seen here are some 14,000 distinct CDR3 sequences, 9.5% to 15% observed once, and the top ten hold about 40%. The material sequenced was blood, taken during antiretroviral therapy. The receptor set was obtained from an adult with HIV infection. The donor label of this sample is uncertain. The CDR3 runs from the conserved cysteine through the conserved F or W. D genes are given only for firm matches. Part of the rows lack a size; the others show once, few, many or a class for expanded clones.

CDR3 length	D gene	V gene	J gene	clone size	CDR3 DNA	CDR3 protein
14	TRBD2	TRBV20-1	TRBJ2-7	few	TGCAGTGCCCATGGGGGACTAGCAGTCTACGAGCAGTACTTC	CSAHGGLAVYEQYF
14	TRBD1	TRBV9	TRBJ2-7	NA	TGTGCCAGCAGCGTATGGGGCACAGGGGACGAGCAGTACTTC	CASSVWGTGDEQYF
13	NA	TRBV6-5	TRBJ1-5	many	TGTGCCAGCAGTTTTCAACCCCATCAGCCCCAGCATTTT	CASSFQPHQPQHF
16	TRBD1	TRBV11-2	TRBJ2-5	many	TGTGCCAGCAGCTTAGCCGGGACAGGGCTACAAGAGACCCAGTACTTC	CASSLAGTGLQETQYF
15	TRBD2	TRBV12-3/TRBV12-4	TRBJ2-1	many	TGTGCCAGCAGCTACAGCGGGAGCCCCTACAATGAGCAGTTCTTC	CASSYSGSPYNEQFF
12	NA	TRBV28	TRBJ2-3	many	TGTGCCAGCAGTAAGGAGACAGATACGCAGTATTTT	CASSKETDTQYF
17	TRBD1	TRBV10-2	TRBJ1-4	NA	TGCGCCAGCAGTAATCCGGGACAGCCCGCAACTAATGAAAAACTGTTTTTT	CASSNPGQPATNEKLFF
15	TRBD2	TRBV2	TRBJ2-2	many	TGTGCCAGCAGTGTCACTAGCGGGAAGCACGGGGAGCTGTTTTTT	CASSVTSGKHGELFF
18	TRBD2	TRBV25-1	TRBJ2-1	many	TGTGCCAGCAGTGAGCATCGGCTAGCGGGAGGGTTTTTGAATGAGCAGTTCTTC	CASSEHRLAGGFLNEQFF
17	TRBD1	TRBV7-8	TRBJ1-5	NA	TGTGCCAGCAGCCTAACCCCCTCAGGGGGTAGCAATCAGCCCCAGCATTTT	CASSLTPSGGSNQPQHF
14	NA	TRBV4-1	TRBJ2-1	many	TGCGCCAGCAGCCATCCTGCCCCGTACAATGAGCAGTTCTTC	CASSHPAPYNEQFF
12	NA	TRBV30	TRBJ2-1	many	TGTGCCTGGACCCCCGGGACTTTGGAGCAGTTCTTC	CAWTPGTLEQFF
15	NA	TRBV4-1	TRBJ1-4	many	TGCGCCAGCAGCCAAGACGGGAGAGGGAATGAAAAACTGTTTTTT	CASSQDGRGNEKLFF
13	TRBD1	TRBV27	TRBJ2-7	many	TGTGCCAGCAGTCCCGGACAGGGCTACGAGCAGTACTTC	CASSPGQGYEQYF
14	NA	TRBV29-1	TRBJ1-1	NA	TGCAGCGTCCTCAGGAGGGACACGAACACTGAAGCTTTCTTT	CSVLRRDTNTEAFF
14	TRBD1	TRBV29-1	TRBJ1-1	many	TGCAGCGTTGAGGGAGGGGGCAGTGGCACTGAAGCTTTCTTT	CSVEGGGSGTEAFF
14	NA	TRBV11-2	TRBJ2-5	many	TGTGCCAGCAGTCAGGGGGACTTCCAAGAGACCCAGTACTTC	CASSQGDFQETQYF
15	TRBD1	TRBV25-1	TRBJ1-2	many	TGTGCCAGCAGTACGTCCCAGGGGGCGAACTATGGCTACACCTTC	CASSTSQGANYGYTF
14	NA	TRBV2	TRBJ1-2	medium-sized	TGTGCCAGCAGTGAAGTGGGACATAGCTATGGCTACACCTTC	CASSEVGHSYGYTF
15	TRBD1	TRBV28	TRBJ1-1	many	TGTGCCAGCAGTCCAACGGACAGGGTGGGTCCTGAAGCTTTCTTT	CASSPTDRVGPEAFF
12	TRBD1	TRBV29-1	TRBJ2-3	many	TGCAGCGTTTCCCAGGGGGTGGATACGCAGTATTTT	CSVSQGVDTQYF
17	TRBD1	TRBV5-4	TRBJ2-7	few	TGTGCCACTGGGACAGGGGGTCCCGTAAAAAACTCCTACGAGCAGTACTTC	CATGTGGPVKNSYEQYF
15	NA	TRBV5-1	TRBJ1-3	NA	TGCGCCAGCAGCTGGACACCAACCTCTGGAAACACCATATATTTT	CASSWTPTSGNTIYF
13	NA	TRBV6-6	TRBJ2-1	many	TGTGCCAGCAGTTACAAACAGTACAATGAGCAGTTCTTC	CASSYKQYNEQFF
15	NA	TRBV7-8	TRBJ2-1	medium-sized	TGTGCCAGCAGCTTATGGCAGGCCGAGGGGAATGAGCAGTTCTTC	CASSLWQAEGNEQFF
17	NA	TRBV5-4	TRBJ2-1	few	TGTGCCAGCAGCTTAAGCTTGGGGGTCCACGTCTACAATGAGCAGTTCTTC	CASSLSLGVHVYNEQFF
15	NA	TRBV29-1	TRBJ2-1	many	TGCAGCGCATCGGCCGGGCACGGATCCTACAATGAGCAGTTCTTC	CSASAGHGSYNEQFF
11	NA	TRBV6-5	TRBJ2-1	NA	TGTGCCAGCAGTTACGGAAATGAGCAGTTCTTC	CASSYGNEQFF
15	TRBD1	TRBV29-1	TRBJ1-3	NA	TGCAGCGTGGCGACAGGGGGCGAAACTGGAAACACCATATATTTT	CSVATGGETGNTIYF
15	NA	TRBV20-1	TRBJ1-5	many	TGCAGTGCTAGAACGGGGGGCGACTCAAGCCAGCCCCAGCATTTT	CSARTGGDSSQPQHF
12	NA	TRBV20-1	TRBJ2-4	many	TGCAGTGCTAGTTCTGGTGGGGACATTCAGTACTTC	CSASSGGDIQYF
16	TRBD2	TRBV7-8	TRBJ2-1	many	TGTGCCAGCAGCTTAGTGGCTAGCGGGGGGTACAATGAGCAGTTCTTC	CASSLVASGGYNEQFF
14	NA	TRBV7-9	TRBJ2-7	many	TGTGCCAGCAGCTTAGTGCAGGGAACCCACGAGCAGTACTTC	CASSLVQGTHEQYF
14	TRBD1	TRBV7-9	TRBJ2-3	medium-sized	TGTGCCAGCAGCTTGGGACAGGGCCTGGATACGCAGTATTTT	CASSLGQGLDTQYF
16	NA	TRBV19	TRBJ2-3	many	TGTGCCAGTAGTTCACCCGGGGACCCCGGCACAGATACGCAGTATTTT	CASSSPGDPGTDTQYF
16	TRBD2	TRBV20-1	TRBJ2-1	many	TGCAGTGCTAGAGCCCCGATAGCGGGACTAAGCAATGAGCAGTTCTTC	CSARAPIAGLSNEQFF
17	TRBD2	TRBV12-3/TRBV12-4	TRBJ2-5	NA	TGTGCCAGCAGCCGAACTACTAGCGGGGGCCCGCAAGAGACCCAGTACTTC	CASSRTTSGGPQETQYF
16	TRBD1	TRBV6-1	TRBJ2-6	many	TGTGCCAGCTACGGGACAGAAAGCTCTGGGGCCAACGTCCTGACTTTC	CASYGTESSGANVLTF
16	TRBD2	TRBV7-2	TRBJ2-7	NA	TGTGCCAGCAGCCCAGACGTAGCGGGAGCGGCCTACGAGCAGTACTTC	CASSPDVAGAAYEQYF
14	NA	TRBV5-5	TRBJ2-2	many	TGTGCCAGCAGCCACGGGGTGAACACCGGGGAGCTGTTTTTT	CASSHGVNTGELFF
11	TRBD2	TRBV5-1	TRBJ2-7	many	TGCGCCACCCTAGCGGGAGGTTTTCTGTACTTC	CATLAGGFLYF
15	NA	TRBV18	TRBJ1-3	many	TGTGCCAGCTCACCCGGACGCCCCTCTGGAAACACCATATATTTT	CASSPGRPSGNTIYF
16	TRBD1	TRBV5-1	TRBJ2-5	many	TGCGCCAGCAGCTTGGATGGACAGGGGGCCGGAGAGACCCAGTACTTC	CASSLDGQGAGETQYF
16	TRBD1	TRBV4-1	TRBJ2-1	medium-sized	TGCGCCAGCAGCTTAGATCCGGGACAGGGCTTCAATGAGCAGTTCTTC	CASSLDPGQGFNEQFF
15	NA	TRBV7-6	TRBJ2-3	many	TGTGCCAGCAGCTTAGGTGTTACGAGACAGACCCCATTATCCTTT	CASSLGVTRQTPLSF
15	NA	TRBV5-1	TRBJ2-7	many	TGCGCCAGCAGCTTGGGGGTCCTCGGAGGGGACGAGCAGTACTTC	CASSLGVLGGDEQYF
14	TRBD2	TRBV7-2	TRBJ2-5	many	TGTGCCAGCAGCTTAGCGACTAGCGGAGAGACCCAGTACTTC	CASSLATSGETQYF
11	NA	TRBV25-1	TRBJ1-2	many	TGTGCCAGCAGCTGGACCTATGGCTACACCTTC	CASSWTYGYTF
14	NA	TRBV20-1	TRBJ2-3	NA	TGCAGTGCCCCTGAGGCAGCAGGGACAGATACGCAGTATTTT	CSAPEAAGTDTQYF
13	NA	TRBV2	TRBJ2-7	medium-sized	TGTGCCAGCAGTGACAGGCGCGGCTACGAGCAGTACTTC	CASSDRRGYEQYF